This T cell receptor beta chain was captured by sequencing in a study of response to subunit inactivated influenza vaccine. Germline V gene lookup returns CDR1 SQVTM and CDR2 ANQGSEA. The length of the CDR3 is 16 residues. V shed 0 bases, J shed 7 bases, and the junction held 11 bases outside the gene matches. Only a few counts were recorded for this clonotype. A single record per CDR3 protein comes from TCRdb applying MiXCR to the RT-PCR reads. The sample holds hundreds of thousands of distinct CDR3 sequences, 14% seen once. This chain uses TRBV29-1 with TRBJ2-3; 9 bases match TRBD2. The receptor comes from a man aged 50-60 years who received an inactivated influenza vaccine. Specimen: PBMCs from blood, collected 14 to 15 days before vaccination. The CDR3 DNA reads TGCAGCGTTGAAGATAGAAGTAGCGGGAGAGTGTATACGCAGTATTTT. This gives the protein CSVEDRSSGRVYTQYF.